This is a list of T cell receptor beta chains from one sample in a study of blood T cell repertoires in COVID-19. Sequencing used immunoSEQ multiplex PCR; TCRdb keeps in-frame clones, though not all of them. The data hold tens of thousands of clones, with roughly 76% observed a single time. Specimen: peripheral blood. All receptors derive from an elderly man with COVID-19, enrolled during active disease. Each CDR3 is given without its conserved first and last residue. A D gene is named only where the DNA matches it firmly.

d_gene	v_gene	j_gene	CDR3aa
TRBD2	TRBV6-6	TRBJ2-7	ASNGLAGMGSYEQY
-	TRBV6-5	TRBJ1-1	ASSYSGVWNTEAF
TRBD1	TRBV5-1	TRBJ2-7	ASSLVSGTGPYYEQY
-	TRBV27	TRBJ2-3	ASSPGDFTDTQY
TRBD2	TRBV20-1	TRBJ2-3	SASGLAGEDTQY
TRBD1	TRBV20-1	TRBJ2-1	TVYNRGEQF
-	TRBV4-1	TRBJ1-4	ASSRAPTATNEKLF
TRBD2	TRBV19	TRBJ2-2	ASSTSGGTGELF
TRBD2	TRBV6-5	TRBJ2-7	ASSYRRGVTAYEQY
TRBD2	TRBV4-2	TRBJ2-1	ASSTRTSGSVHEQF
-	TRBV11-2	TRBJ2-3	ASSGSGDGTDTQY
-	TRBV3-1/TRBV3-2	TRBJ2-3	ASSPLDGTTTDTQY
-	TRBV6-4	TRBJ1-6	ASSGDSYNSPLH
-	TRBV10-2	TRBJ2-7	ASSVTGSSYEQY
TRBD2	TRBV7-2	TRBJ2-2	ASSLGLAGGPTGELF
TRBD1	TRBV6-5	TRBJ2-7	ASSYSGQGGIEQY
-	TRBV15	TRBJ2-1	ATSRDRGGSYNEQF
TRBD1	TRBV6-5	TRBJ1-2	ASSPGQGAAGYT
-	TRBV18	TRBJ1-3	ASLRVDSGNTIY
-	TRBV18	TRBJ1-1	ASSPRRLGASNTEAF
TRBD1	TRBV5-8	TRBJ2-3	ASSSGTGAADTQY
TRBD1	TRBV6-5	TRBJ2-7	ASSKTGTGGHEQY
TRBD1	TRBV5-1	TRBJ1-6	ASSPDRDNSPLH
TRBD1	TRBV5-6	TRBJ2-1	ASSRTGSTRQF
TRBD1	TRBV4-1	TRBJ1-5	ASSQEVGTGDYQPQH
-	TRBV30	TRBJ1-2	AWSVAGDYGYT
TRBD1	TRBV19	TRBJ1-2	ASSRGQIYGYT
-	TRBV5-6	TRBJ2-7	ASSFLGGYEQY
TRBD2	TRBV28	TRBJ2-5	ASSLGTSGRSSPQETQY
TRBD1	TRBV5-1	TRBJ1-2	ASSLATGGNYGYT
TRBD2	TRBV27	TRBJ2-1	ASSSREGIVYNEQF
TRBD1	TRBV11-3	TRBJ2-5	ASSPTGAETQY
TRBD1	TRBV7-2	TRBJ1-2	ASSITGGRYGYT
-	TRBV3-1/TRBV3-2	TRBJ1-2	ASSMGLRYGYT
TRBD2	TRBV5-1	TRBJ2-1	ASSLEVAGGFQNEQF
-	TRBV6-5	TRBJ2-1	ASLEGEVLSNEQF
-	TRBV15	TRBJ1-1	ATSRQGNTEAF
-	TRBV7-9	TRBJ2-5	ASSLGGLQETQY
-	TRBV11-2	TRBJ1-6	ASSLDFSGSPLH
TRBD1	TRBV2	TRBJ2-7	ASSNQGARYYEQY
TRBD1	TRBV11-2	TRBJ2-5	ASSFGGQQETQY
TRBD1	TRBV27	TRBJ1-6	ASSRDRVSSPLH
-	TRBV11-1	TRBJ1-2	ASSFVSNYGYT
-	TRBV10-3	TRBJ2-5	AISESMGGVETQY
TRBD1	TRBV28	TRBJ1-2	ASSPPGQALYGYT
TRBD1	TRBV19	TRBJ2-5	ASSMGGQGETQY
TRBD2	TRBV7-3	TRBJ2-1	ASSLKGLAGEGQF
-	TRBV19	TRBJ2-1	ASPKDRGLHPGTSWYNEQF
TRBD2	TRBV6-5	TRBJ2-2	ASRTSGATGELF
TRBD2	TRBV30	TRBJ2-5	AWSSVTSVKETQY
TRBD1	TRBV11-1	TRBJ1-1	ASSSRTGDTEAF